Listed below are T cell receptor beta chains from one sample, sequenced in a study of CD8 T cells in ankylosing spondylitis. TCRdb re-derived calls from the 5' RACE reads in MiXCR, one entry per CDR3 protein. The sample gives some 240,000 distinct CDR3 sequences, 7% to 8% of which show up once; 13% to 15% is in the top ten. Sequenced sample: blood, either unsorted or a sorted T cell fraction (not recorded which). The receptors here all came from a male donor with ankylosing spondylitis. Both conserved end residues are part of each CDR3. A D gene is named only where the DNA matches it firmly. The size field is filled for only some rows; it gives once, few, many or a size class.

>many|TRBV4-1|TRBD1|TRBJ1-3
CASSPRQGYGNTIYF
TGCGCCAGCAGCCCCCGACAGGGGTACGGAAACACCATATATTTT
>NA|TRBV30|TRBD1|TRBJ2-7
CAWRGQGAGEQYF
TGTGCCTGGAGGGGACAGGGGGCAGGCGAGCAGTACTTC
>few|TRBV4-3|TRBD2|TRBJ2-1
CASSQDWPGGREGLFF
TGCGCCAGCAGCCAAGATTGGCCCGGTGGGCGGGAGGGCTTGTTCTTC
>few|TRBV19|TRBD2|TRBJ2-7
CASSLTSGLTYEQYF
TGTGCCAGTAGTCTGACTAGCGGTCTTACCTACGAGCAGTACTTC
>NA|TRBV28|NA|TRBJ2-7
CASVESLGAPSYEQYF
TGTGCCAGCGTCGAAAGCCTTGGGGCGCCGTCCTACGAGCAGTACTTC
>many|TRBV7-6|TRBD1|TRBJ2-3
CASSPLGQDRADTQYF
TGTGCCAGCAGCCCCCTGGGACAGGACCGGGCAGATACGCAGTATTTT
>few|TRBV15|TRBD1|TRBJ1-1
CATSRKRQGNTEAFF
TGTGCCACCAGCAGAAAGAGACAGGGAAACACTGAAGCTTTCTTT
>few|TRBV11-2|TRBD1|TRBJ2-7
CASSTDRGVYEQYF
TGTGCCAGCAGCACGGACAGGGGCGTCTACGAGCAGTACTTC
>many|TRBV6-2/TRBV6-3|NA|TRBJ2-7
CASSLLQGGYEQYF
TGTGCCAGCAGTCTACTCCAAGGAGGATACGAGCAGTACTTC
>many|TRBV4-3|NA|TRBJ2-4
CASSQEGQGKLAKNIQYF
TGCGCCAGCAGCCAAGAAGGCCAGGGGAAACTAGCCAAAAACATTCAGTACTTC
>few|TRBV3-1|NA|TRBJ1-5
CASSQVMGFNQPQHF
TGTGCCAGCAGCCAAGTGATGGGGTTTAATCAGCCCCAGCATTTT
>many|TRBV6-2/TRBV6-3|TRBD1|TRBJ1-5
CASSYSFGAGGGQPQHF
TGTGCCAGCAGTTACTCTTTCGGGGCAGGGGGCGGTCAGCCCCAGCATTTT
>few|TRBV7-6|NA|TRBJ2-3
CASSLQGPYTDTQYF
TGTGCCAGCAGCTTACAGGGGCCCTACACAGATACGCAGTATTTT
>NA|TRBV24-1|TRBD2|TRBJ2-7
CATSDPASGSSEQYF
TGTGCCACCAGTGACCCCGCTAGCGGGAGTAGCGAGCAGTACTTC
>many|TRBV4-2|NA|TRBJ1-4
CASSRESGIDSEKLFF
TGTGCCAGCAGCCGAGAAAGTGGGATTGACAGTGAAAAACTGTTTTTT
>few|TRBV4-3|TRBD2|TRBJ2-3
CASSDGTSDTDTQYF
TGCGCCAGCAGCGACGGGACTAGCGACACAGATACGCAGTATTTT
>many|TRBV7-9|NA|TRBJ2-7
CASEGHPYEQYF
TGTGCCAGTGAGGGGCACCCCTACGAGCAGTACTTC
>few|TRBV6-6|NA|TRBJ1-4
CASSFIRGELFF
TGTGCCAGCAGTTTCATTCGCGGGGAACTGTTTTTT
>NA|TRBV6-2/TRBV6-3|NA|TRBJ2-7
CASSYLRKYEQYF
TGTGCCAGCAGTTACCTAAGGAAATACGAGCAGTACTTC
>few|TRBV20-1|NA|TRBJ2-1
CSARVRTTYNEQFF
TGCAGTGCTAGAGTCAGGACCACGTACAATGAGCAGTTCTTC
>few|TRBV18|TRBD1|TRBJ2-7
CASSPPRDRGHEQYF
TGTGCCAGCTCACCACCTCGGGACAGGGGGCACGAGCAGTACTTC
>NA|TRBV20-1|NA|TRBJ2-2
CSARDLAGKGELFF
TGCAGTGCTAGAGATCTAGCTGGGAAAGGGGAGCTGTTTTTT
>many|TRBV12-3/TRBV12-4|TRBD1|TRBJ1-2
CASSLTGGSGYTF
TGTGCCAGCAGTCTGACAGGGGGAAGTGGCTACACCTTC
>NA|TRBV7-6|TRBD1|TRBJ1-1
CASSLTSGGMNTEAFF
TGTGCCAGCAGCCTAACATCAGGGGGCATGAACACTGAAGCTTTCTTT
>few|TRBV3-1|NA|TRBJ2-3
CASSLMAGRSTDTQYF
TGTGCCAGCAGCCTTATGGCGGGGAGGAGCACAGATACGCAGTATTTT
>many|TRBV5-1|TRBD2|TRBJ2-1
CASSATSGLYNEQFF
TGCGCCAGCAGCGCGACTAGCGGTCTCTACAATGAGCAGTTCTTC
>many|TRBV7-2|TRBD2|TRBJ2-1
CASSLGGGGPDEQFF
TGTGCCAGCAGCTTAGGTGGGGGAGGGCCCGATGAGCAGTTCTTC
>NA|TRBV20-1|NA|TRBJ2-7
CSARPSTATRSYEQYF
TGCAGTGCTAGACCTTCGACGGCTACCCGCTCCTACGAGCAGTACTTC
>many|TRBV7-3|TRBD2|TRBJ2-5
CASSRTSGEETQYF
TGTGCCAGCAGTAGGACTAGCGGGGAAGAGACCCAGTACTTC
>many|TRBV7-9|NA|TRBJ1-4
CASSFQDEKLFF
TGTGCCAGCAGCTTTCAGGATGAAAAACTGTTTTTT
>many|TRBV28|NA|TRBJ2-3
CASSSHLRSNEGESTPTDTQYF
TGTGCCAGCAGTTCACACCTTCGGTCCAATGAAGGTGAATCCACTCCCACAGATACGCAGTATTTT
>many|TRBV6-5|TRBD1|TRBJ2-7
CASSYRTGFRVRTYEQYF
TGTGCCAGCAGTTACCGGACAGGGTTTCGGGTCCGGACCTACGAGCAGTACTTC
>few|TRBV20-1|TRBD2|TRBJ2-7
CSARGGELAGLGLYEQYF
TGCAGTGCTAGGGGGGGGGAACTAGCGGGACTAGGTCTCTACGAGCAGTACTTC
>many|TRBV3-1|NA|TRBJ1-1
CASSLKLGTEAFF
TGTGCCAGCAGCCTGAAGTTAGGCACTGAAGCTTTCTTT
>few|TRBV30|NA|TRBJ1-5
CAWSMGSSGVPQHF
TGTGCCTGGAGCATGGGGAGTTCCGGGGTACCCCAGCATTTT
>many|TRBV29-1|NA|TRBJ2-1
CSVRGVRAGEQFF
TGCAGCGTCAGGGGTGTCCGGGCAGGTGAGCAGTTCTTC
>once|TRBV13|TRBD1|TRBJ2-7
CASSFGTGEAYEQYF
TGTGCCAGCAGCTTCGGGACAGGGGAGGCCTACGAGCAGTACTTC
>many|TRBV5-1|NA|TRBJ2-5
CASRGAQETQYF
TGCGCCAGCAGAGGAGCCCAAGAGACCCAGTACTTC
>few|TRBV28|NA|TRBJ2-3
CASSFGLLGSDTQYF
TGTGCCAGCAGTTTCGGCCTCCTCGGGTCAGATACGCAGTATTTT
>many|TRBV7-9|TRBD1|TRBJ2-3
CASSLMGQRTDTQYF
TGTGCCAGCAGCTTAATGGGACAGCGCACAGATACGCAGTATTTT